The present entry profiles one T cell receptor beta chain with its context. The antigen is unknown. This record belongs to a study of OX40 agonist ivuxolimab in advanced cancers. Broader study findings: Circulating CD4+ and CD8+ T cells showed clonal expansion by week 6 at 0.1 to 3.0 mg/kg. Several nonresponders also turned out to have low normalized T-cell clonal expansion.

Germline trimming cut 6 bases from V and 4 bases from J; bases unmatched to any gene: 6. The CDR3 contains 14 residues. Germline CDR1 GTSNPN, CDR2 SVGIG (reference sequence). The table came from immunoSEQ multiplex PCR; TCRdb's copy has only in-frame clones and leaves some out. The table includes 70,000 or so clones, roughly nine tenths detected once. This chain uses TRBV30 with TRBJ2-2; 9 positions agree with TRBD2. This clonotype was sampled from an adult with an advanced solid tumor such as melanoma, head and neck, liver or kidney cancer. Sample: CD4+ or CD8+ T cells sorted from blood, taken in a trial of the OX40 agonist ivuxolimab. CDR3 DNA: TGTGCCTGCAGCGGGGGGCACGGCACCGGGGAGCTGTTTTTT. Encoded protein: CACSGGHGTGELFF.